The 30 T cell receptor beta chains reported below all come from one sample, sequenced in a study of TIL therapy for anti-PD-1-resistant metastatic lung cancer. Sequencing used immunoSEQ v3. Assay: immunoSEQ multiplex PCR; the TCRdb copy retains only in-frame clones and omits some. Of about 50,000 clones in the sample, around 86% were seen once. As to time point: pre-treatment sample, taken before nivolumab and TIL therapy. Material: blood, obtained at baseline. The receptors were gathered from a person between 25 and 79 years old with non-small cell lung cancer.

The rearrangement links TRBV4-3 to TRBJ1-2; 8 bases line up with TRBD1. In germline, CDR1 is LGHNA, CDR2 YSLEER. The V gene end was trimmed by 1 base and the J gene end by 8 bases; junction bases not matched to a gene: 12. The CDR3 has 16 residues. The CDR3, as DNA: TGCGCCAGCAGCCAAGGAGTCCGGACAGGGCGGAAAGGCTACACCTTC. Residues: CASSQGVRTGRKGYTF.

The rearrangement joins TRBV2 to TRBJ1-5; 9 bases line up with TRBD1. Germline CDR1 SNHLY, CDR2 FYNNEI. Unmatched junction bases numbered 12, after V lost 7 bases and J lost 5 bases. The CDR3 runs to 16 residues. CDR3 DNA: TGTGCCAGCAAGCCAGGGGGACAGGGATTGTATCAGCCCCAGCATTTT. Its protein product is CASKPGGQGLYQPQHF.

This chain's CDR3 is CASSPRTSATLNEQFF. Written as DNA, the CDR3 is TGTGCCAGCAGCCCCAGGACTAGCGCCACACTCAATGAGCAGTTCTTC. V gene TRBV5-4 combines with J gene TRBJ2-1; 9 nucleotides align to TRBD2. Germline V gene sequence: CDR1 SGHNT, CDR2 YYREEE (reference sequence). The V and J ends lost 4 bases and 6 bases, in that order; junction bases with no gene match: 11. The CDR3 totals 16 residues.

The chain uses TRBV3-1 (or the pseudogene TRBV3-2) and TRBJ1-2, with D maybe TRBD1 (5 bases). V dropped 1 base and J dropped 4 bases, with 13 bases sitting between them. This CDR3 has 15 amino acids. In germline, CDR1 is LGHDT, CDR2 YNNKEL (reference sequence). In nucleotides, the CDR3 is TGTGCCAGCAGCCAAGGGATCAGGGAGGCCTATGGCTACACCTTC. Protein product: CASSQGIREAYGYTF.

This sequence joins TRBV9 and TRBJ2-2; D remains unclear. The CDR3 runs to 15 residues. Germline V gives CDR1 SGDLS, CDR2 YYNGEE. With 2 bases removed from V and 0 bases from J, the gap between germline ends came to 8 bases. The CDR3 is CASSVGVTNTGELFF. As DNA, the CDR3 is TGTGCCAGCAGCGTTGGCGTTACGAACACCGGGGAGCTGTTTTTT.

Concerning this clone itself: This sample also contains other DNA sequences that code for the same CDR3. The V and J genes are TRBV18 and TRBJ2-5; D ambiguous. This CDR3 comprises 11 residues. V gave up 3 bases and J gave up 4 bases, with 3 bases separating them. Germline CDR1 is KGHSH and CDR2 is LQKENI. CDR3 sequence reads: CASSPGETQYF. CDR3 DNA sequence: TGTGCCAGCTCACCGGGAGAGACCCAGTACTTC.

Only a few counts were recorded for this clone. CDR3 DNA sequence: TGTGCCAGTAATTCCGCGGACCAGCTAGGCGGCTACACCTTC. Protein sequence: CASNSADQLGGYTF. This rearrangement joins TRBV19 to TRBJ1-2; no reliable D call. This CDR3 has 14 amino acids. CDR1 is LNHDA and CDR2 is SQIVND in the germline V gene (reference sequence). Trimming stripped 7 bases from V and 8 bases from J, with 20 bases between.

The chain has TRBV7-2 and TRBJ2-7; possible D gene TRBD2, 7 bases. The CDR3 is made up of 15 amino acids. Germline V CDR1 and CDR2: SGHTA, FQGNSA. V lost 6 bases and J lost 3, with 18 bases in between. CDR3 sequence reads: CASSRGGVQVYEQYF. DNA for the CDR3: TGTGCCAGCAGTCGAGGGGGGGTGCAGGTCTACGAGCAGTACTTC.

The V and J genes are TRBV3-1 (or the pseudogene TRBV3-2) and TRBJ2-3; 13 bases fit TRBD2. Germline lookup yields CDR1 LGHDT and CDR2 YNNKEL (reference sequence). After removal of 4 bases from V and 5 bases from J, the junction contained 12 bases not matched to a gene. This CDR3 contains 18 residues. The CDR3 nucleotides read TGTGCCAGCAGCCCCCGCCATCGCGGACTAGCGGGAGAAGATACGCAGTATTTT. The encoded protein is CASSPRHRGLAGEDTQYF.

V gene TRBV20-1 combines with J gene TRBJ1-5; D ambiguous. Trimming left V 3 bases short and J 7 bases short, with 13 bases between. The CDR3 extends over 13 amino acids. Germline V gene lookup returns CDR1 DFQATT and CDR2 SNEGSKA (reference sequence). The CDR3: CSASIRENQPQHF. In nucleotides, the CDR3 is TGCAGTGCTAGTATCCGGGAGAACCAGCCCCAGCATTTT.

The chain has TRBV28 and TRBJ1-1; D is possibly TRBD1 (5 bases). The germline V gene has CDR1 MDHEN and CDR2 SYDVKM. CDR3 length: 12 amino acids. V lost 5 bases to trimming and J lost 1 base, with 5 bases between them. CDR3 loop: CASSQGNTEAFF. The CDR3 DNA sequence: TGTGCCAGCAGTCAGGGGAACACTGAAGCTTTCTTT.

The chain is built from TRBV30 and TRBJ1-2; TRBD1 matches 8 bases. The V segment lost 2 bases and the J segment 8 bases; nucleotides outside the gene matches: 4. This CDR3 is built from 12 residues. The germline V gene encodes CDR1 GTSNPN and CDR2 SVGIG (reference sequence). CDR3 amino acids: CAWSRTGKGYTF. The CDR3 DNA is TGTGCCTGGAGTAGGACAGGGAAGGGCTACACCTTC.

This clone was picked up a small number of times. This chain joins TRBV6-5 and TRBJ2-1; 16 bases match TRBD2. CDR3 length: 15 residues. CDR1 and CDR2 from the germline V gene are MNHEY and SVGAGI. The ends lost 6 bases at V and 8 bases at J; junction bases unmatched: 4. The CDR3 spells CASRTGTSGGDEQFF. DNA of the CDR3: TGTGCCAGCAGGACCGGGACTAGCGGGGGGGATGAGCAGTTCTTC.

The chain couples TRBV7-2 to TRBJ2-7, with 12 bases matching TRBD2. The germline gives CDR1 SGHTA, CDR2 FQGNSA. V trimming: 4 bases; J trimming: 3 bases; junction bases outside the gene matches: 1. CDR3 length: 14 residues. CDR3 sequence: CASSSTSGSYEQYF. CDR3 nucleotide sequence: TGTGCCAGCAGCTCGACTAGCGGGAGCTACGAGCAGTACTTC.

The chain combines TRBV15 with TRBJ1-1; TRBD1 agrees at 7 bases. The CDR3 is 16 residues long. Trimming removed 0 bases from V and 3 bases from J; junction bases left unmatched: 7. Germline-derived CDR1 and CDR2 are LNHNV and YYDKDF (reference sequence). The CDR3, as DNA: TGTGCCACCAGCAGAGACGGGGCAGGGGGGGACACTGAAGCTTTCTTT. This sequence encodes CATSRDGAGGDTEAFF.

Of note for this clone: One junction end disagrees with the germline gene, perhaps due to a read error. CDR3 sequence reads: CAISTRSFNEQFF. The CDR3 nucleotides read TGTGCCATCTCGACTAGGTCCTTCAATGAGCAGTTCTTC. V and J are TRBV27 and TRBJ2-1; maybe TRBD2 (6 bases). Germline V gives CDR1 MNHEY, CDR2 SMNVEV (reference sequence). The CDR3 is made up of 13 amino acids.

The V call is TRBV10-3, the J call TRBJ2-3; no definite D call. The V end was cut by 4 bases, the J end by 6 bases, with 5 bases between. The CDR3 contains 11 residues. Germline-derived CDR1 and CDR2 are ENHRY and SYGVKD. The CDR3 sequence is CAISAVDTQYF. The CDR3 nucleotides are TGTGCCATCAGTGCGGTGGATACGCAGTATTTT.

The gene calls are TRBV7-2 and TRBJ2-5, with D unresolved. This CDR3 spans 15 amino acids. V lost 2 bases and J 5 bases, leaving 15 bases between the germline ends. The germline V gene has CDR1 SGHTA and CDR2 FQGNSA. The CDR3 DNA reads TGTGCCAGCAGCTTAAGGACGGCCATAGGGGAGACCCAGTACTTC. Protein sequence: CASSLRTAIGETQYF.

The CDR3, as DNA: TGTGCCATCAGTGAGTCGAATGGGGGGGCGATAGATGAAGCTTTCTTT. Translating gives CAISESNGGAIDEAFF. The V call is TRBV10-3, the J call TRBJ1-1; tentatively, D is TRBD1 (6 bases). Per the germline V gene, CDR1 is ENHRY and CDR2 is SYGVKD. Trimming removed 0 bases at V and 7 bases at J, with 18 bases between. The CDR3 extends over 16 amino acids.

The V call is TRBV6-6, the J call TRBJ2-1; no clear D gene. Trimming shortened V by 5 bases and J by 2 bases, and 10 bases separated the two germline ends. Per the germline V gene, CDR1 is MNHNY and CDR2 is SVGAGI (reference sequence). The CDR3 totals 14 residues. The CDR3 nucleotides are TGTGCCAGCAGTCCCCCACCCCCCTACAATGAGCAGTTCTTC. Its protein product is CASSPPPPYNEQFF.

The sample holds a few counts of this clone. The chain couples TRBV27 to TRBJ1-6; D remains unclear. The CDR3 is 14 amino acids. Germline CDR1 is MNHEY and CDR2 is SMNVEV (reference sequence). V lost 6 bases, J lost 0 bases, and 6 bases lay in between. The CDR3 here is CASRGSSYNSPLHF. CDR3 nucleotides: TGTGCCAGCAGGGGAAGCTCCTATAATTCACCCCTCCACTTT.

CDR3: CASSRTSGRPVGGELFF. The DNA for the CDR3 is TGCGCCAGCAGCCGGACTAGCGGGAGGCCCGTAGGCGGGGAGCTGTTTTTT. The chain employs TRBV4-3 and TRBJ2-2; 14 bases agree with TRBD2. From germline, CDR1 is LGHNA and CDR2 YSLEER. CDR3 length: 17 residues. The J segment lost 7 bases and the V segment lost 4 bases, leaving 8 bases of the junction unmatched.

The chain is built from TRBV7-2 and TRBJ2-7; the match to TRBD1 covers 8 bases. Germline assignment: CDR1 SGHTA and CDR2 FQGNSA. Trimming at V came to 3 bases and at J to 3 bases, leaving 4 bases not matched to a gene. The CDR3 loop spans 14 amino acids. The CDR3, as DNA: TGTGCCAGCAGCTTGAACAGGGGGGACTACGAGCAGTACTTC. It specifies CASSLNRGDYEQYF.

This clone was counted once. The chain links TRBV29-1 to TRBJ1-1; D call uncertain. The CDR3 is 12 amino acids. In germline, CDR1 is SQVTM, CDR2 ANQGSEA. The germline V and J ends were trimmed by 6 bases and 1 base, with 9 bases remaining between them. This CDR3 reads CSVEIGNTEAFF. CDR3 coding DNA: TGCAGCGTCGAGATAGGGAACACTGAAGCTTTCTTT.

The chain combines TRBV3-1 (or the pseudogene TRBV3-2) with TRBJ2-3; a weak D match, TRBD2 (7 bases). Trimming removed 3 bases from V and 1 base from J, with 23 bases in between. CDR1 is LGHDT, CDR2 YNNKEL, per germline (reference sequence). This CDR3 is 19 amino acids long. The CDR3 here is CASSHRGGGGRGGTDTQYF. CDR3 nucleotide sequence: TGTGCCAGCAGCCACCGAGGGGGTGGCGGGAGAGGTGGCACAGATACGCAGTATTTT.

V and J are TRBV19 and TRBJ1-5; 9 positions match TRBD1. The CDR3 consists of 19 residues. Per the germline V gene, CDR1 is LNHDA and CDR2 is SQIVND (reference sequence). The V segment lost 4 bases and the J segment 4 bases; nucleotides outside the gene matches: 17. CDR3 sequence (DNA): TGTGCCAGTAGTAGGCACGGGACAGGGAGTCCCGGGAGGAATCAGCCCCAGCATTTT. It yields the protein CASSRHGTGSPGRNQPQHF.

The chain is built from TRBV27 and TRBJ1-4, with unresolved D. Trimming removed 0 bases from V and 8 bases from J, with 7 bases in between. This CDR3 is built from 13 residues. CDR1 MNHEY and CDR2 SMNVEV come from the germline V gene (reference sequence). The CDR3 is CASSLSGYEKLFF. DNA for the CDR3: TGTGCCAGCAGTTTATCAGGATACGAAAAACTGTTTTTT. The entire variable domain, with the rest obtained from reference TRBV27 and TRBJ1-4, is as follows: EAQVTQNPRYLITVTGKKLTVTCSQNMNHEYMSWYRQDPGLGLRQIYYSMNVEVTDKGDVPEGYKVSRKEKRNFPLILESPSPNQTSLYFCASSLSGYEKLFFGSGTQLSVL.

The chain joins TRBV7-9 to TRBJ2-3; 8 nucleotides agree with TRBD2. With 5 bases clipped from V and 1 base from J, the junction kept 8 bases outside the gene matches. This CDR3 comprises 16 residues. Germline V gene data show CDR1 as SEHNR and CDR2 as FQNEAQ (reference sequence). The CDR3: CASSRLSGSGTDTQYF. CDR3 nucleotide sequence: TGTGCCAGCAGCCGCCTGAGCGGGAGTGGCACAGATACGCAGTATTTT.

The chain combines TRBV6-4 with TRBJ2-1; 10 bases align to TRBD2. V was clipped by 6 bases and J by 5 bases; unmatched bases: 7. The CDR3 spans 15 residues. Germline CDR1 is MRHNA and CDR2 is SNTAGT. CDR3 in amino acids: CASSSLAGDDNEQFF. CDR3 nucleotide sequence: TGTGCCAGCAGCTCCCTAGCGGGGGATGACAATGAGCAGTTCTTC.

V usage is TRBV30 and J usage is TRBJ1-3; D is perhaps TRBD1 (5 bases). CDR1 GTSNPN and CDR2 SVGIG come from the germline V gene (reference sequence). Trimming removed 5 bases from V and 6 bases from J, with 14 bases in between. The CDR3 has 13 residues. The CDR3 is CAWGRGRENTIYF. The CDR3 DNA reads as TGTGCCTGGGGCCGGGGGAGGGAAAACACCATATATTTT.